This passage covers 12 T cell receptor beta chains from one sample sequenced in a study of blood T cells in healthy people across ages. Primed by a sample-barcoded 5' primer and a J-beta primer mix, a second PCR proceeded for about 7 to 12 cycles. MiXCR, run by TCRdb on the 5' RACE reads, gives a single entry per CDR3 protein. In the table there are 550,000 to 800,000 distinct CDR3 sequences, over 20% of which are singletons. The sample was blood. Source of these receptors: a man in his 70s in good health.

The chain uses TRBV21-1 and TRBJ2-1; the DNA was not used to check the table's D call, TRBD1. TRBV21-1 is annotated as a pseudogene. The CDR3 is 14 residues long. As DNA, the CDR3 is TGTTCTATGGGGGCGACTCCCATCGACAATGAGCAGTTCTTC. It codes for CSMGATPIDNEQFF.

This clonotype was counted a few times. The chain joins TRBV5-1 to TRBJ2-3; 11 nucleotides match TRBD2. CDR1 SGHRS and CDR2 YFSETQ come from the germline V gene. The CDR3 length is 15 residues. Germline trimming cut 3 bases from V and 3 bases from J; bases unmatched to any gene: 3. CDR3 in DNA: TGCGCCAGCAGCTCAGCTAGCGGGAGGACAGATACGCAGTATTTT. Translated, it gives CASSSASGRTDTQYF.

The chain recombines TRBV5-1 with TRBJ2-7; 13 bases map to TRBD2. This CDR3 has 14 residues. Germline lookup yields CDR1 SGHRS and CDR2 YFSETQ. With 3 bases clipped from V and 5 bases from J, the junction kept 2 bases outside the gene matches. DNA for the CDR3: TGCGCCAGCAGCTCAACTAGCGGGAGGGACGAGCAGTACTTC. Translation: CASSSTSGRDEQYF.

This clonotype was recorded a few times. The gene calls are TRBV20-1 and TRBJ1-4; D not certain. The V gene lost 6 bases and the J gene lost 6 bases, with 17 bases spanning the gap. CDR3 length: 14 residues. The V gene's germline CDR1 is DFQATT and CDR2 SNEGSKA (reference sequence). Written as DNA, the CDR3 is TGCAGTGCGAGTCCGTTGGGGAGGGATGAAAAACTGTTTTTT. It encodes CSASPLGRDEKLFF.

This chain uses TRBV20-1 with TRBJ1-4; TRBD1 might be the D (5 bases). V gave up 6 bases and J gave up 5 bases, with 25 bases separating them. This CDR3 region has 17 residues. The germline V gene encodes CDR1 DFQATT and CDR2 SNEGSKA (reference sequence). The CDR3 sequence is CSAGDEKRGRANEKLFF. DNA of the CDR3: TGCAGTGCGGGAGATGAGAAGCGGGGCAGGGCAAATGAAAAACTGTTTTTT.

V and J are TRBV3-1 and TRBJ2-7; D possibly corresponds to TRBD1 (5 bases). Germline lookup yields CDR1 LGHDT and CDR2 YNNKEL (reference sequence). V was pared by 2 bases and J by 3 bases, with 8 bases between. This CDR3 has 13 residues. CDR3 coding DNA: TGTGCCAGCAGCCAATCCGGACACTACGAGCAGTACTTC. Translation: CASSQSGHYEQYF.

This clonotype came up many times. The rearrangement joins TRBV15 to TRBJ2-7; D call uncertain. CDR3 size: 14 residues. V lost 0 bases and J lost 4, with 10 bases in between. From germline, CDR1 is LNHNV and CDR2 YYDKDF (reference sequence). The CDR3 DNA follows: TGTGCCACCAGCAGAGATGTTTCGGCGTACGAGCAGTACTTC. Translating gives CATSRDVSAYEQYF. Combining the CDR3 with reference TRBV15 and TRBJ2-7 gives the whole variable domain DAMVIQNPRYQVTQFGKPVTLSCSQTLNHNVMYWYQQKSSQAPKLLFHYYDKDFNNEADTPDNFQSRRPNTSFCFLDIRSPGLGDTAMYLCATSRDVSAYEQYFGPGTRLTVT.

In its sample, this clonotype was seen a few times. The V call is TRBV20-1, the J call TRBJ2-3; 10 positions agree with TRBD2. In germline, CDR1 is DFQATT, CDR2 SNEGSKA (reference sequence). The V and J ends lost 4 bases and 1 base, in that order; junction bases with no gene match: 8. The CDR3 is 16 residues long. The CDR3 loop is CSATSRLAGGTDTQYF. The CDR3 DNA is TGCAGTGCTACCTCCCGACTAGCGGGCGGCACAGATACGCAGTATTTT.

V gene TRBV9 combines with J gene TRBJ2-1; D may correspond to TRBD1 or TRBD2 (5 bases each). The germline V and J ends were trimmed by 3 bases and 11 bases, with 12 bases remaining between them. The CDR3 is 12 amino acids. Germline V gene data show CDR1 as SGDLS and CDR2 as YYNGEE. CDR3 nucleotide sequence: TGTGCCAGCAGCGAGGGGACCACCCAGCAGTTCTTC. Translation: CASSEGTTQQFF.

A few counts support this clonotype. The germline gene is not matched at one end of the junction; a read error may be the cause. The V call is TRBV7-2, the J call TRBJ2-1; 7 bases match TRBD2. The CDR3 has 14 residues. Germline lookup yields CDR1 SGHTA and CDR2 FQGNSA. Written as DNA, the CDR3 is TGTGCCAGCAGCTTAGTAGCGGGTGACAATGGGCAGTTCTTC. Encoded protein: CASSLVAGDNGQFF.

This clonotype was counted between two and nine times. The CDR3 nucleotides read TGCGCCAGCAGCCGAAAGGACTACGCAGAGACCCAGTACTTC. This gives the protein CASSRKDYAETQYF. The chain uses TRBV4-1 and TRBJ2-5, with D maybe TRBD2 (6 bases). The germline CDR1 and CDR2 sequences are MGHRA and YSYEKL. This CDR3 is 14 amino acids long. Trimming pared 4 bases from V and 4 bases from J, leaving 13 bases between.

V usage is TRBV7-9 and J usage is TRBJ2-5; D is perhaps TRBD1 (5 bases). The J call may not be correct, given that the DNA end is closer to TRBJ2-1. Germline V CDR1 and CDR2: SEHNR, FQNEAQ (reference sequence). The CDR3 is 15 amino acids. The CDR3 nucleotides read TGTGCCAGCAGTCTAGGGGTCGATATCTACAATGAGCAGTTCTTC. The encoded protein is CASSLGVDIYNEQFF.